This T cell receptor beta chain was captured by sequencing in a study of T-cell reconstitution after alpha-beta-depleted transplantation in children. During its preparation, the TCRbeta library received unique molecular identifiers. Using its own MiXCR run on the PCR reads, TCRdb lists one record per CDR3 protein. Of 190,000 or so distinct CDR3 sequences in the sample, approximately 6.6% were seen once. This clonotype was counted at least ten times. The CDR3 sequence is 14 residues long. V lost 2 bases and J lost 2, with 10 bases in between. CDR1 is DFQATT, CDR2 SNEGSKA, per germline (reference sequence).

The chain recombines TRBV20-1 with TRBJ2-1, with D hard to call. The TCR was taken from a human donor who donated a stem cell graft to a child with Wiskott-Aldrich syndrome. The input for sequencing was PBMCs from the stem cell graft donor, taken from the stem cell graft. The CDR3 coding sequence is TGCAGTGCTAGAATCGCGGTTACCTACAATGAGCAGTTCTTC. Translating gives CSARIAVTYNEQFF.